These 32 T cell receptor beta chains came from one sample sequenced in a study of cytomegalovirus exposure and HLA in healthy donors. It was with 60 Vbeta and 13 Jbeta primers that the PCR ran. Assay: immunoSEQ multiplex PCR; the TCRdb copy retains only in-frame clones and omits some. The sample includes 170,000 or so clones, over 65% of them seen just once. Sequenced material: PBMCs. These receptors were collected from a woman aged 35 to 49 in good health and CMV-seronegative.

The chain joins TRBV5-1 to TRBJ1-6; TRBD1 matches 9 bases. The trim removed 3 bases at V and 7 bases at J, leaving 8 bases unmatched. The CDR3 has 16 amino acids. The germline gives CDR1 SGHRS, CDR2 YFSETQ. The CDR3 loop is CASSYTPGTGNSPLHF. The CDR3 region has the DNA TGCGCCAGCAGCTATACTCCCGGGACAGGGAATTCACCCCTCCACTTT. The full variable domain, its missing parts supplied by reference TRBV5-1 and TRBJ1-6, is KAGVTQTPRYLIKTRGQQVTLSCSPISGHRSVSWYQQTPGQGLQFLFEYFSETQRNKGNFPGRFSGRQFSNSRSEMNVSTLELGDSALYLCASSYTPGTGNSPLHFGNGTRLTVT.

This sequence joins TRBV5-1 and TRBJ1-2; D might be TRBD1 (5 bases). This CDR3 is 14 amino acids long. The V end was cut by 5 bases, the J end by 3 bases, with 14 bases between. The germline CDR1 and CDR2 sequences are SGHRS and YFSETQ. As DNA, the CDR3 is TGCGCCAGCAGTCGGGGAGGGGAGGACTATGGCTACACCTTC. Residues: CASSRGGEDYGYTF.

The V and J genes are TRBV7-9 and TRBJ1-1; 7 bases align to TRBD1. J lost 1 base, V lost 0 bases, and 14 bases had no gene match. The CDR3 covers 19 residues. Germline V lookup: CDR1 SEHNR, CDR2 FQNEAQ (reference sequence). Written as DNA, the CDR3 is TGTGCCAGCAGCTTAGCCATACTCTATAACCGGGACAGGAACACTGAAGCTTTCTTT. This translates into CASSLAILYNRDRNTEAFF.

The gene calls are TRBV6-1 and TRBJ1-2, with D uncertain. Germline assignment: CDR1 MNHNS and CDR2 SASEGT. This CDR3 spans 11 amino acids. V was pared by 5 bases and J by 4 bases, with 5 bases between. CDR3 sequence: CASSSGYGYTF. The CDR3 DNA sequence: TGTGCCAGCAGTTCAGGCTATGGCTACACCTTC.

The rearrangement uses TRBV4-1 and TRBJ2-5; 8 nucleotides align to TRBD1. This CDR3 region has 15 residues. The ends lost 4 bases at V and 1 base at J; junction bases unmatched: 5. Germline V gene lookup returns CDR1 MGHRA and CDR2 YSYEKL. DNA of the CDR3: TGCGCCAGCAGCCTTTGGACAGGGCTCCAAGAGACCCAGTACTTC. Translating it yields CASSLWTGLQETQYF.

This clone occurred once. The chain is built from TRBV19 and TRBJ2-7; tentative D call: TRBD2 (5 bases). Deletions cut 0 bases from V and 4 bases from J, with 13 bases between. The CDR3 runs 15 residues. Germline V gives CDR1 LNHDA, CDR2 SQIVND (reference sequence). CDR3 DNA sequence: TGTGCCAGTAGTATAGATCCGGGAAGCTATTACGAGCAGTACTTC. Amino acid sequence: CASSIDPGSYYEQYF. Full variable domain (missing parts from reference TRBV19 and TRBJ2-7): DGGITQSPKYLFRKEGQNVTLSCEQNLNHDAMYWYRQDPGQGLRLIYYSQIVNDFQKGDIAEGYSVSREKKESFPLTVTSAQKNPTAFYLCASSIDPGSYYEQYFGPGTRLTVT.

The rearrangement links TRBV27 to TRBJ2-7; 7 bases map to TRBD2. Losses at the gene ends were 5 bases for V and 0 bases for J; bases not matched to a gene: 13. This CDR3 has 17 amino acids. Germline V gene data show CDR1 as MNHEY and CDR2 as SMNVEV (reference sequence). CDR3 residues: CASSPRTGRESSYEQYF. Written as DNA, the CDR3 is TGTGCCAGCAGTCCTAGGACGGGGCGGGAGAGCTCCTACGAGCAGTACTTC.

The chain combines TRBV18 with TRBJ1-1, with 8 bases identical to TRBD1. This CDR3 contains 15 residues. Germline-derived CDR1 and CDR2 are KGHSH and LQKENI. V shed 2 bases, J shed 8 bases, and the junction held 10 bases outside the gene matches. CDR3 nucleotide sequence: TGTGCCAGCTCACCAGAGGGCGGACAGGGCAGAGAAGCTTTCTTT. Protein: CASSPEGGQGREAFF.

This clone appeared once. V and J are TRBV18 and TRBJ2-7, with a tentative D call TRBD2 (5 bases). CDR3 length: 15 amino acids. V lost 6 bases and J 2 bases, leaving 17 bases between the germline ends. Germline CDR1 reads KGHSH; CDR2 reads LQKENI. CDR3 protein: CASSEAAGGAYEQYF. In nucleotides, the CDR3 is TGTGCCAGCTCCGAAGCTGCGGGTGGAGCCTACGAGCAGTACTTC.

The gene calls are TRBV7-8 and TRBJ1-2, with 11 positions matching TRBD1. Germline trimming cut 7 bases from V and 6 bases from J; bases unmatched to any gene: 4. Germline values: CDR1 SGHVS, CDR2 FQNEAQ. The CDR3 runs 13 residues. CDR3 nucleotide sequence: TGTGCCAGCACCCAGGACAGGGGGCATGGCTACACCTTC. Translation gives CASTQDRGHGYTF.

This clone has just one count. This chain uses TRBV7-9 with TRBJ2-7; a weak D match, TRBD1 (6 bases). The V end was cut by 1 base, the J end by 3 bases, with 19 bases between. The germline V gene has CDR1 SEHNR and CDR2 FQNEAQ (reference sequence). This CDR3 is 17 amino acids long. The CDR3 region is CASSLERPAWTVYEQYF. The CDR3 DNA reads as TGTGCCAGCAGCTTAGAGAGACCCGCGTGGACAGTCTACGAGCAGTACTTC.

DNA for the CDR3: TGTGCCAGCAGCACAAGTACAGGGAACACTGAAGCTTTCTTT. This translates into CASSTSTGNTEAFF. The chain joins TRBV7-6 to TRBJ1-1; tentative D call: TRBD1 (5 bases). Trimming stripped 5 bases from V and 1 base from J, with 11 bases between. In germline, CDR1 is SGHVS, CDR2 FNYEAQ. The CDR3 runs to 14 residues.

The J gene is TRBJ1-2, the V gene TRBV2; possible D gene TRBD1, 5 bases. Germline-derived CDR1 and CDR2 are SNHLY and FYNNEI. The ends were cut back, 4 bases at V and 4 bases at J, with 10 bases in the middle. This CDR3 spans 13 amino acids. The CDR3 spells CASSAQVRYGYTF. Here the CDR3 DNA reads TGTGCCAGCAGTGCACAGGTCCGCTATGGCTACACCTTC.

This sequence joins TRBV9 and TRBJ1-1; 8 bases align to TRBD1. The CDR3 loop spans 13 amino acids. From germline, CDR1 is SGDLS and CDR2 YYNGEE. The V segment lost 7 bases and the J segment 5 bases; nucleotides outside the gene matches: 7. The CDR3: CASSRGRETEAFF. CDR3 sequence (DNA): TGTGCCAGCTCCAGGGGGCGAGAGACTGAAGCTTTCTTT.

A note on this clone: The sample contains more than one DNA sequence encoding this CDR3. The CDR3 protein is CASSSRDRQRNEQFF. The CDR3 nucleotides are TGTGCCAGCTCATCCCGGGACAGACAACGCAATGAGCAGTTCTTC. This sequence joins TRBV18 and TRBJ2-1, with TRBD1 matching 7 bases. Germline V gene lookup returns CDR1 KGHSH and CDR2 LQKENI. V trimming: 5 bases; J trimming: 6 bases; junction bases outside the gene matches: 10. CDR3 size: 15 residues.

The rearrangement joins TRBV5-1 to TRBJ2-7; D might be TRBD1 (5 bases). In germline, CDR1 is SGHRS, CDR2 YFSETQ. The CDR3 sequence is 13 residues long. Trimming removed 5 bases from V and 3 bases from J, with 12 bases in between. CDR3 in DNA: TGCGCCAGCAGACCTACAACAGGCTACGAGCAGTACTTC. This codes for CASRPTTGYEQYF.

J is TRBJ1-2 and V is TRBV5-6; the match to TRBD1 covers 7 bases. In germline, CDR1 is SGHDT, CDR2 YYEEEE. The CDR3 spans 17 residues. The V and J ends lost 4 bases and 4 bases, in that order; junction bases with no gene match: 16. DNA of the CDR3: TGTGCCAGCAGCCTGCCTAGACCGGACAGGTTGGGCTATGGCTACACCTTC. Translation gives CASSLPRPDRLGYGYTF.

CDR3 region: CASSLWDRSYEQYF. As DNA, the CDR3 is TGTGCCAGTAGTCTTTGGGACAGGTCCTACGAGCAGTACTTC. The V call is TRBV19, the J call TRBJ2-7; 8 bases map to TRBD1. Trimming cost V 5 bases and J 1 base; bases outside gene matches: 4. CDR1 and CDR2 (germline): LNHDA, SQIVND (reference sequence). This CDR3 spans 14 amino acids.

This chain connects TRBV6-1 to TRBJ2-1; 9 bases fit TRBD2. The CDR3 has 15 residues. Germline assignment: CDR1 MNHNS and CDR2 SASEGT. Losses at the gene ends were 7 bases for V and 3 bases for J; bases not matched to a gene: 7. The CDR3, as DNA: TGTGCCAGCATCCTGCGGGGGGGCCTCTACAATGAGCAGTTCTTC. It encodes CASILRGGLYNEQFF.

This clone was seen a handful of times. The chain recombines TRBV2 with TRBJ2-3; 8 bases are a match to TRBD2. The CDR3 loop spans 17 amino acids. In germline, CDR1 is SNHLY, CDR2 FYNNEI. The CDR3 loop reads CAIPIAGRPSRTDTQYF. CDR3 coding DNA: TGTGCTATACCGATAGCGGGGAGACCGTCCCGCACAGATACGCAGTATTTT.

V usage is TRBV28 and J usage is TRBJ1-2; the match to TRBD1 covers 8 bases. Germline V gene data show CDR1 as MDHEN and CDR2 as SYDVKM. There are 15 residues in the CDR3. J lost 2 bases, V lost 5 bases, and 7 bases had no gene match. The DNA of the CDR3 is TGTGCCAGCAGTCAATACAGGGGGATGAACTATGGCTACACCTTC. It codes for CASSQYRGMNYGYTF.

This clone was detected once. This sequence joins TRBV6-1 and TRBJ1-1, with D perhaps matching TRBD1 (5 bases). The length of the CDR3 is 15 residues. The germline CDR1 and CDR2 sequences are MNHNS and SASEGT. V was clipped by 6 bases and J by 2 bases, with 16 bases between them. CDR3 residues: CASSEGTAQNTEAFF. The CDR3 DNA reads TGTGCCAGCAGCGAGGGGACTGCCCAAAACACTGAAGCTTTCTTT.

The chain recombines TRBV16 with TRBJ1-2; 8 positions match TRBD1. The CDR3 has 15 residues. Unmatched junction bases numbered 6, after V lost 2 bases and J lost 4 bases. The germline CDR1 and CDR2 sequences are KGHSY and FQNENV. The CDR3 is CASSQGTGPIYGYTF. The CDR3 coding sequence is TGTGCCAGCAGCCAAGGGACAGGCCCCATCTATGGCTACACCTTC. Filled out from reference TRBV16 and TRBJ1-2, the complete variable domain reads GEEVAQTPKHLVRGEGQKAKLYCAPIKGHSYVFWYQQVLKNEFKFLISFQNENVFDETGMPKERFSAKCLPNSPCSLEIQATKLEDSAVYFCASSQGTGPIYGYTFGSGTRLTVV.

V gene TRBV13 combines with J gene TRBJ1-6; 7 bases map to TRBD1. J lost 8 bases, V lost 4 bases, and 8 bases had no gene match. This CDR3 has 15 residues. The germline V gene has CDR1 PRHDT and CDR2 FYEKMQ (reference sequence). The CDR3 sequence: CASSSDGQVYSPLHF. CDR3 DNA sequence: TGTGCCAGCAGCTCCGACGGACAGGTCTATTCACCCCTCCACTTT.

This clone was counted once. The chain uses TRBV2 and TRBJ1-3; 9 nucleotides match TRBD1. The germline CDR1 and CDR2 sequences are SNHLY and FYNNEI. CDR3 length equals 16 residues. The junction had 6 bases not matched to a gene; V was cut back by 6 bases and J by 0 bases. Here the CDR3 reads CASSAQGALSGNTIYF. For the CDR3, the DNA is TGTGCCAGCAGCGCACAGGGGGCTCTCTCTGGAAACACCATATATTTT.

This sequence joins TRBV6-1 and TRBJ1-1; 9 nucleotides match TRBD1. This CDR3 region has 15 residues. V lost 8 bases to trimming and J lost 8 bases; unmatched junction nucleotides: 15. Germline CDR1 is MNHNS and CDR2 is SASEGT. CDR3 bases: TGTGCCAGCCGGAGGGACAGGGCGCGAGAATCAGAAGCTTTCTTT. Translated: CASRRDRARESEAFF.

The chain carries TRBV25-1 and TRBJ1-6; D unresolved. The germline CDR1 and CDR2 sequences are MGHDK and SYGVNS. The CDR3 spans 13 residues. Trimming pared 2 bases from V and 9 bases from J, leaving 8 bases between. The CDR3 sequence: CASSEAVVSPLHF. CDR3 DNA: TGTGCCAGCAGTGAAGCTGTAGTTTCACCCCTCCACTTT.

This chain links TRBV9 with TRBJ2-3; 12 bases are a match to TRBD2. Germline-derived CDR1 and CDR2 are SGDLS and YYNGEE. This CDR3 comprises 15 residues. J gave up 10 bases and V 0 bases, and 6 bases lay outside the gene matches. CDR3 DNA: TGTGCCAGCAGCGTAGGTCTAGCGGGGGGGACGTCGCAGTATTTT. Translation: CASSVGLAGGTSQYF.

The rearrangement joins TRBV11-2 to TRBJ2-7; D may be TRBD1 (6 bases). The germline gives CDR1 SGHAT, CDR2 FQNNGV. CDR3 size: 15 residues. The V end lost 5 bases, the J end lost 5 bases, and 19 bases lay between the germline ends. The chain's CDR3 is CASSEQQGAFDEQYF. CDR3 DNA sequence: TGTGCCAGCAGCGAACAACAGGGTGCGTTCGACGAGCAGTACTTC.

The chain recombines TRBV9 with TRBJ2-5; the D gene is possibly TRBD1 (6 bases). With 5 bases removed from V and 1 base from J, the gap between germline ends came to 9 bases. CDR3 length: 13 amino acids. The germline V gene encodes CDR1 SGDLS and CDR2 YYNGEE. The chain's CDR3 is CASSNRAQETQYF. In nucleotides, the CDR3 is TGTGCCAGCAGTAACAGGGCCCAAGAGACCCAGTACTTC.

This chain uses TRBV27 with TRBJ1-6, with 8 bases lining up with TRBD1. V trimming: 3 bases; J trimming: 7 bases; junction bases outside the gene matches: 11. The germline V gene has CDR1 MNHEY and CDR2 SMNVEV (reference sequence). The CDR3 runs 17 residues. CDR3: CASSLFSGQGSNSPLHF. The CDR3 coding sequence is TGTGCCAGCAGTTTGTTCTCCGGACAGGGATCAAATTCACCCCTCCACTTT.

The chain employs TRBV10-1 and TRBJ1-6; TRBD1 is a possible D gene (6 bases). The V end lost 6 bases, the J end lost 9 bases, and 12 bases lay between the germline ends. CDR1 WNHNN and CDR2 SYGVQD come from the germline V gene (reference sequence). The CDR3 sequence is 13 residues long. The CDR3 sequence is CASSRGFGSPLHF. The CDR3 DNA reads TGCGCCAGCAGCAGGGGTTTCGGTTCACCCCTCCACTTT.